These 12 T cell receptor beta chains share one sample of origin, sequenced in a study of Ad26.COV2.S vaccination and SARS-CoV-2 variants (dated by TCRdb to the early 2020s). Read against the paper, the sample's time point label means: individuals recovered from natural SARS-CoV-2 infection. Preparation of the library involved the immunoSEQ multiplex PCR assay. TCRdb provides this immuneACCESS table in a form limited to in-frame rearrangements. Some clones are lacking; in checked studies, under half of them reflect an unresolved V gene, and why the rest are absent is not known. The sample profile shows hundreds of thousands of clones; around 92% of them were found once. The ten largest clonotypes hold about 3.9% of the sample. The sample consisted of peripheral blood, taken after recovery from COVID-19. All receptors derive from a human donor who had recovered from COVID-19.

The CDR3 DNA reads as TGCGCCAGCAGCCCCGGACAGGGATACACTGAAGCTTTCTTT. Translation gives CASSPGQGYTEAFF. The chain uses TRBV5-1 and TRBJ1-1, with TRBD1 matching over 8 bases. Germline CDR1 reads SGHRS; CDR2 reads YFSETQ. Trimming took 4 bases from V and 3 from J; bases not matched to a gene: 5. The CDR3 sequence is 14 residues long.

The gene calls are TRBV11-3 and TRBJ2-1, with TRBD2 identical over 10 bases. The V segment lost 2 bases and the J segment 7 bases; nucleotides outside the gene matches: 5. Germline V gene lookup returns CDR1 SGHNT and CDR2 YENEEA. The CDR3 is 15 residues long. For the CDR3, the DNA is TGTGCCAGCAGCTTACTAGCGGGGGATAAGAATGAGCAGTTCTTC. Its translation is CASSLLAGDKNEQFF. The variable domain in full, with the rest retrieved from reference TRBV11-3 and TRBJ2-1, is EAGVVQSPRYKIIEKKQPVAFWCNPISGHNTLYWYLQNLGQGPELLIRYENEEAVDDSQLPKDRFSAERLKGVDSTLKIQPAELGDSAVYLCASSLLAGDKNEQFFGPGTRLTVL.

The rearrangement joins TRBV19 to TRBJ2-7, with D perhaps TRBD2 (5 bases). Germline V lookup: CDR1 LNHDA, CDR2 SQIVND (reference sequence). V was shortened by 5 bases and J by 3 bases, with 14 bases between the two germline ends. The CDR3 is 14 residues long. The CDR3 nucleotides are TGTGCCAGTAGTTTAAGGGCCGGGGACTACGAGCAGTACTTC. It yields the protein CASSLRAGDYEQYF.

V gene TRBV7-2 combines with J gene TRBJ1-1; 8 nucleotides agree with TRBD1. V lost 3 bases and J lost 1; bases outside the gene matches: 4. The CDR3 consists of 15 residues. Looked up from germline, CDR1 is SGHTA and CDR2 is FQGNSA. CDR3 sequence: CASSFPGTGNTEAFF. In DNA, the CDR3 is TGTGCCAGCAGCTTCCCCGGGACAGGGAACACTGAAGCTTTCTTT.

As to this clone: Other DNA sequences of this sample code for an identical CDR3. J is TRBJ2-3 and V is TRBV5-1; D is undetermined. V lost 0 bases and J lost 6, with 5 bases in between. Germline-derived CDR1 and CDR2 are SGHRS and YFSETQ. The CDR3 sequence is 12 residues long. CDR3: CASSLGGDTQYF. The CDR3 nucleotides read TGCGCCAGCAGCTTGGGAGGCGATACGCAGTATTTT.

The chain uses TRBV3-1 (or the pseudogene TRBV3-2) and TRBJ2-4; no clear D. The CDR3 is 14 residues long. The V gene's germline CDR1 is LGHDT and CDR2 YNNKEL (reference sequence). V was trimmed by 3 bases and J by 5 bases, leaving 11 bases between them. The CDR3 DNA follows: TGTGCCAGCAGCCAGGCCTCTTCCCAAAACATTCAGTACTTC. Translated, it gives CASSQASSQNIQYF.

The V gene is TRBV19, the J gene TRBJ1-5; D is unresolved. Trimming cost V 1 base and J 5 bases, with 12 bases left between them. CDR1 and CDR2 from the germline V gene are LNHDA and SQIVND (reference sequence). The CDR3 is 15 amino acids. The CDR3 bases are TGTGCCAGTAGTATAGGGCTGGCAGGAGATCAGCCCCAGCATTTT. Amino acid sequence: CASSIGLAGDQPQHF.

The V gene is TRBV27, the J gene TRBJ2-7; TRBD1 or TRBD2 may be the D gene (5 bases each). CDR3 size: 14 residues. Germline V gene sequence: CDR1 MNHEY, CDR2 SMNVEV (reference sequence). The V end lost 2 bases, the J end lost 2 bases, and 10 bases lay between the germline ends. The DNA for the CDR3 is TGTGCCAGCAGTTTAACCGGGACCCCCTACGAGCAGTACTTC. Its protein is CASSLTGTPYEQYF.

This clone has a single count. The gene calls are TRBV6-4 and TRBJ2-2; perhaps TRBD1 as D (5 bases). V lost 6 bases, J lost 3 bases, and 8 bases lay in between. Germline loops: CDR1 MRHNA, CDR2 SNTAGT. The CDR3 runs 13 residues. The CDR3 spells CASRGHYTGELFF. In nucleotides, the CDR3 is TGTGCCAGCAGAGGACATTACACCGGGGAGCTGTTTTTT.

The gene calls are TRBV12-3 or TRBV12-4 and TRBJ2-7; no clear D gene. This CDR3 comprises 12 residues. Trimming stripped 0 bases from V and 3 bases from J, with 3 bases between. This CDR3 reads CASSLAFYEQYF. CDR3 DNA: TGTGCCAGCAGTTTAGCGTTCTACGAGCAGTACTTC.

This rearrangement joins TRBV11-3 to TRBJ2-1; weak D call: TRBD1 (6 bases). The CDR3 covers 15 residues. Germline lookup yields CDR1 SGHNT and CDR2 YENEEA. Between the trimmed V and J ends, which lost 4 bases and 2 bases, there was a span of 12 bases. The CDR3 nucleotides read TGTGCCAGCAGCTCAGGGGTAGCCCCCTACAATGAGCAGTTCTTC. Protein: CASSSGVAPYNEQFF.

As DNA, the CDR3 is TGTGCCAGCAGACCCCTTGACAGGGATAATTCACCCCTCCACTTT. It specifies CASRPLDRDNSPLHF. The rearrangement uses TRBV11-2 and TRBJ1-6; TRBD1 matches at 7 bases. V shed 6 bases and J 5 bases; nucleotides not matched to a gene: 7. Germline V gives CDR1 SGHAT, CDR2 FQNNGV. The CDR3 loop spans 15 amino acids.